This T cell receptor beta chain was obtained from a study of T cell clonality in common variable immunodeficiency (dated by TCRdb to between 2014 and 2017). At least ten counts were recorded for this clone. It has no known antigen specificity. Sequence at one end of the junction differs from germline and may be a read error. The CDR3 end lies 3 residues beyond the end of the read and is filled in from the germline J gene. CVID was diagnosed by standard criteria: serum IgG, IgA and/or IgM reduced below normal range, plus specific antibody deficiency. There were around 45 subjects in the CVID group (roughly 15 female and roughly 29 male), ranging in age from about 9 to 65 years, with a mean age of 40. Predominantly Caucasian heritage was noted among both the CVID patients and the healthy controls. Replacement immunoglobulin therapy had been administered to all CVID subjects for at least one year at the time of study participation. When blood was collected, none of the CVID subjects were ill or on immunomodulatory or immunosuppressive medication. Heparinized peripheral whole blood samples of about 5 to 8 ml were collected from each donor. Genomic DNA from adults with common variable immune deficiency (CVID) and from healthy adult controls was used for sequencing of TCRbeta CDR3 repertoires. To isolate peripheral blood mononuclear cells, diluted blood was subjected to density centrifugation over Hypaque 1077 or Ficoll-Paque. Genomic DNA was extracted from unsorted mononuclear cells by Qiagen column purification or by a centrifugation-based method.

CDR1 and CDR2, looked up from the germline V gene, are LGHNA and YNFKEQ. The CDR3 starts with the cysteine, ends with the phenylalanine, and has 18 residues. Only the CDR3 bases that were read are kept: 45 of them, in frame from base 1. For sequencing, equivalent amounts of genomic DNA were input from CVID and control samples. For every sample, a 60 bp segment covering the rearranged TCRbeta CDR3 region was amplified and then sequenced. The immunoSEQ assay, a bias-corrected multiplex PCR with high-throughput sequencing, was employed for TCRbeta amplification. Processing in the source paper ran as follows. Each unique nucleotide sequence was treated as a clone and annotated with V, D and J genes, copy number and frequency. Sequences were labeled productive if in frame, and non-productive if out of frame or containing stop codons. As previously described, clonality was calculated on the basis of Shannon's entropy. The predicted amino acid sequences of productive clones were used to derive the mean CDR3 Kyte-Doolittle hydropathy. Scaled V gene usage was hierarchically clustered using Manhattan distance and complete linkage with the R hclust function. Clone sharing by CDR3 amino acid sequence was assessed by resampling 12 repertoires per group over 100 rounds. The repertoires were searched for more than 65 published EBV-specific and fewer than 250 published CMV-specific TCRbeta sequences. Analysis left out a couple of CVID samples that produced under 10,000 sequences, so 35 to 50 CVID repertoires remained. TCRdb took this table from immuneACCESS and kept in-frame rearrangements with V and J called. Such tables lack part of the clones; where checked against another copy, unresolved V genes explain under half of the gap, and the rest is unexplained. For V, J and clone size, that table is used; D and trimming come from the DNA. This sample has tens of thousands of clones in the table, none counted a single time. Around 2.5% of the sample belongs to the ten largest clones.

General conclusions and limits of the study: Increased TCRbeta clonality was found in CVID subjects compared with healthy controls (t-test p = 0.018), with the increase being most characteristic of about a third of subjects. Correlations between repertoire features and clinical complications were limited by patient heterogeneity within the CVID cohort. According to the authors, figuring out what caused the increased clonality in CVID would require sequencing the repertoires of T cell subpopulations. Although equal DNA input was used, an average of about 81,820 unique sequences per sample was obtained for controls, compared with 30,000 to 35,000 for CVID samples. Fewer TCRbeta clones were shared among CVID subjects than among healthy controls (p < 0.0001). CVID TCRbeta sequences were reported to have fewer deletions and N-nucleotide insertions and to lack highly modified clones with 13 or more V deletions.

This sequence was found in a human donor with common variable immunodeficiency. Sequencing used peripheral blood mononuclear cells. The V gene is TRBV4-2 and the J gene is TRBJ1-4, with TRBD1 identical over 11 junction bases. The CDR3 DNA, read in part, is TGCGCCAGCAGCCAAGGGACAGGGGGGGAGTCAACTAATGAAAAA. Its coded protein is CASSQGTGGESTNEK. The whole CDR3 sequence reads CASSQGTGGESTNEKLFF.